Following are 30 T cell receptor beta chains from one sample sequenced in a study of T cells in Graves' hyperthyroidism and ophthalmopathy. Authors of the study amplified TCR beta CDR3 regions from RNA transcripts. Primed by the HTBI set, a first-round RT-PCR was run on the TCR CDR3. Using its own MiXCR run on the multiplex PCR reads, TCRdb lists one record per CDR3 protein. The data show about 740,000 distinct CDR3 sequences, about 14% seen once. The sequenced sample was blood. The receptors here all came from a woman aged 18-29 years with Graves' hyperthyroidism.

This clonotype has at least ten counts. This chain links TRBV3-1 with TRBJ1-1, with 7 positions matching TRBD1. The CDR3 is 14 residues long. Germline-derived CDR1 and CDR2 are LGHDT and YNNKEL (reference sequence). The V gene end was trimmed by 4 bases and the J gene end by 4 bases; junction bases not matched to a gene: 6. The CDR3 coding sequence is TGTGCCAGCAGCCTCTTTTCAGGGGGCACTGAAGCTTTCTTT. Protein sequence: CASSLFSGGTEAFF.

This clonotype was recorded at least ten times. The V call is TRBV12-3 or TRBV12-4, the J call TRBJ1-1; a possible D gene is TRBD1 (5 bases). Trimming removed 3 bases at V and 3 bases at J, with 11 bases between. The CDR3 is made up of 14 amino acids. The chain's CDR3 is CASSFRGEDTEAFF. In DNA form, the CDR3 reads TGTGCCAGCAGTTTTAGGGGTGAAGACACTGAAGCTTTCTTT.

In its sample, this clonotype was seen many times. V and J are TRBV2 and TRBJ1-2, with D hard to call. The germline CDR1 and CDR2 sequences are SNHLY and FYNNEI. This CDR3 region has 13 residues. V lost 2 bases, J lost 3 bases, and 7 bases lay in between. The CDR3 DNA reads as TGTGCCAGCAGTGAAAACCGATACTATGGCTACACCTTC. It specifies CASSENRYYGYTF.

This clonotype was seen many times. The chain uses TRBV11-2 and TRBJ2-1; TRBD2 matches 10 bases. V trimming: 9 bases; J trimming: 0 bases; junction bases outside the gene matches: 11. The CDR3 runs to 17 residues. Per the germline V gene, CDR1 is SGHAT and CDR2 is FQNNGV. CDR3 residues: CASARGLAVSSYNEQFF. CDR3 nucleotides: TGTGCCAGTGCTAGAGGACTAGCGGTTAGCTCCTACAATGAGCAGTTCTTC.

Concerning this clonotype: This sequence may be a read error, since a much larger clone differs from it by one base. In DNA, the CDR3 is TGTGCCTGCAGCGCCGCGACGGATCATGAGCAGTTCTTC. Encoded protein: CACSAATDHEQFF. The chain carries TRBV9 and TRBJ2-1, with D hard to call. The germline V gene encodes CDR1 SGDLS and CDR2 YYNGEE. The CDR3 is made up of 13 amino acids.

This clonotype occurred many times. The V call is TRBV7-3, the J call TRBJ2-1; 11 bases fit TRBD2. The CDR3 extends over 16 amino acids. The V segment lost 5 bases and the J segment 4 bases; nucleotides outside the gene matches: 7. Germline values: CDR1 SGHTA, CDR2 FQGTGA. CDR3 DNA: TGTGCCAGCAGCGTCCGTGGGACTAGCGGATACAATGAGCAGTTCTTC. This sequence encodes CASSVRGTSGYNEQFF.

This clonotype turned up a few times. The chain links TRBV6-1 to TRBJ2-7; no clear D gene. V dropped 4 bases and J dropped 0 bases, with 10 bases sitting between them. The CDR3 contains 14 residues. Germline assignment: CDR1 MNHNS and CDR2 SASEGT. In nucleotides, the CDR3 is TGTGCCAGCAGTGCTACCTTAAGCTCCTACGAGCAGTACTTC. Protein product: CASSATLSSYEQYF.

The V and J genes are TRBV6-2 or TRBV6-3 and TRBJ2-7, with no clear D. The germline CDR1 and CDR2 sequences are MNHEY and SVGEGT. This CDR3 has 12 residues. The V gene lost 0 bases and the J gene lost 6 bases, with 6 bases spanning the gap. CDR3 residues: CASSYSGREQYF. In nucleotides, the CDR3 is TGTGCCAGCAGTTACTCAGGGCGCGAGCAGTACTTC.

V usage is TRBV28 and J usage is TRBJ2-1; TRBD1 is a possible D gene (6 bases). CDR1 and CDR2 (germline): MDHEN, SYDVKM. The germline V and J ends were trimmed by 7 bases and 7 bases, with 14 bases remaining between them. The CDR3 is 13 residues long. The CDR3 spells CASTPWQGNEQFF. DNA for the CDR3: TGTGCCAGCACCCCGTGGCAGGGGAATGAGCAGTTCTTC.

V gene TRBV7-9 combines with J gene TRBJ1-2; D is ambiguous. Deletions cut 3 bases from V and 6 bases from J, with 17 bases between. The germline gives CDR1 SEHNR, CDR2 FQNEAQ (reference sequence). The CDR3 is 15 amino acids. CDR3 sequence reads: CASSFESSAPDGYTF. CDR3 coding DNA: TGTGCCAGCAGCTTCGAATCCAGCGCGCCGGATGGCTACACCTTC.

This clonotype has a count of ten or more. CDR3 in amino acids: CASSSQLDYEQYF. The CDR3 bases are TGTGCCAGCAGCTCCCAATTAGACTACGAGCAGTACTTC. This chain connects TRBV7-8 to TRBJ2-7; D is uncertain. The CDR3 runs 13 residues. The germline V gene has CDR1 SGHVS and CDR2 FQNEAQ. Trimming shortened V by 4 bases and J by 3 bases, and 10 bases separated the two germline ends.

This chain joins TRBV10-3 and TRBJ2-5; D is unclear. Looked up from germline, CDR1 is ENHRY and CDR2 is SYGVKD. This CDR3 comprises 13 residues. V dropped 10 bases and J dropped 2 bases, with 14 bases sitting between them. CDR3 DNA sequence: TGTGCCAGAGGACCTACTCCTCAAGAGACCCAGTACTTC. This sequence encodes CARGPTPQETQYF.

CDR3 in DNA: TGTGCCAGCAGTTTGTGGTCGGGCGGCGGGGTGGCCGAGACCCAGTACTTC. This sequence encodes CASSLWSGGGVAETQYF. The J gene is TRBJ2-5, the V gene TRBV28; TRBD2 is a possible D gene (6 bases). The CDR3 runs to 17 residues. CDR1 and CDR2 from the germline V gene are MDHEN and SYDVKM. V was clipped by 3 bases and J by 5 bases, with 22 bases between them.

This clonotype was observed many times. The V gene is TRBV6-1, the J gene TRBJ1-2; weak D call: TRBD1 (5 bases). The CDR3 is 15 amino acids. Per germline, CDR1 MNHNS and CDR2 SASEGT. The germline V and J ends were trimmed by 5 bases and 4 bases, with 17 bases remaining between them. CDR3 sequence: CASSLSRDASYGYTF. The DNA for the CDR3 is TGTGCCAGCAGTCTTTCCCGGGACGCCTCCTATGGCTACACCTTC.

This clonotype has just a few counts. This rearrangement joins TRBV12-3 or TRBV12-4 to TRBJ2-2; no clear D. Trimming stripped 0 bases from V and 4 bases from J, with 9 bases between. The CDR3 is made up of 15 amino acids. Written as DNA, the CDR3 is TGTGCCAGCAGTTTAGCGATGGGGTTCACCGGGGAGCTGTTTTTT. It specifies CASSLAMGFTGELFF.

There are many counts of this clonotype. The chain combines TRBV20-1 with TRBJ1-4; D remains unclear. The CDR3 is 14 amino acids. Germline V gene data show CDR1 as DFQATT and CDR2 as SNEGSKA (reference sequence). V shed 5 bases and J shed 8 bases, with 18 bases lying between them. The DNA of the CDR3 is TGCAGTGCTTTCGAGAGTTTTCTCAGGGAAAAACTGTTTTTT. The encoded protein is CSAFESFLREKLFF.

This clonotype was counted a few times. The chain recombines TRBV10-3 with TRBJ2-1, with TRBD2 matching 14 bases. Germline trimming cut 4 bases from V and 0 bases from J; bases unmatched to any gene: 2. Germline CDR1 reads ENHRY; CDR2 reads SYGVKD. The CDR3 covers 17 residues. This CDR3 is CAISGGLAGDSYNEQFF. In nucleotides, the CDR3 is TGTGCCATCAGTGGGGGACTAGCGGGAGACTCCTACAATGAGCAGTTCTTC.

This clonotype was counted many times. The rearrangement uses TRBV29-1 and TRBJ1-1, with TRBD1 identical over 9 bases. CDR1 and CDR2 from the germline V gene are SQVTM and ANQGSEA. After removal of 6 bases from V and 3 bases from J, the junction contained 8 bases not matched to a gene. This CDR3 is built from 14 residues. CDR3 protein: CSVVRTGEDTEAFF. CDR3 DNA sequence: TGCAGCGTCGTACGGACAGGGGAGGACACTGAAGCTTTCTTT.

This clonotype was seen many times. This rearrangement joins TRBV30 to TRBJ2-7; 8 bases are a match to TRBD2. This CDR3 region has 16 residues. V was clipped by 2 bases and J by 6 bases; unmatched bases: 15. Germline CDR1 GTSNPN, CDR2 SVGIG (reference sequence). CDR3 amino acids: CAWSPPWRGAYREQYF. The DNA of the CDR3 is TGTGCCTGGAGTCCCCCCTGGCGGGGGGCGTATCGCGAGCAGTACTTC.

V and J are TRBV3-1 and TRBJ1-5; 10 bases line up with TRBD1. After removal of 2 bases from V and 5 bases from J, the junction contained 9 bases not matched to a gene. This CDR3 region has 17 residues. Germline-derived CDR1 and CDR2 are LGHDT and YNNKEL (reference sequence). CDR3 residues: CASSQYPGQGLDQPQHF. CDR3 sequence (DNA): TGTGCCAGCAGCCAATACCCGGGACAGGGGTTGGATCAGCCCCAGCATTTT.

This clonotype was counted only a few times. In DNA form, the CDR3 reads TGTGCCAGCAGCTTAAATGGGCGGGACAATGAGCAGTTCTTC. Its protein product is CASSLNGRDNEQFF. The chain uses TRBV7-9 and TRBJ2-1; a possible D gene is TRBD2 (5 bases). Trimming cost V 2 bases and J 5 bases, with 10 bases left between them. Germline V CDR1 and CDR2: SEHNR, FQNEAQ (reference sequence). CDR3 length equals 14 residues. Looking up the rest from reference TRBV7-9 and TRBJ2-1 gives the full variable domain: DTGVSQNPRHKITKRGQNVTFRCDPISEHNRLYWYRQTLGQGPEFLTYFQNEAQLEKSRLLSDRFSAERPKGSFSTLEIQRTEQGDSAMYLCASSLNGRDNEQFFGPGTRLTVL.

This clonotype was counted at least ten times. V usage is TRBV6-5 and J usage is TRBJ1-1; TRBD1 is a possible D gene (5 bases). The CDR3 covers 14 residues. Germline CDR1 is MNHEY and CDR2 is SVGAGI. V was shortened by 0 bases and J by 3 bases, with 8 bases between the two germline ends. CDR3 bases: TGTGCCAGCAGTTACTCGGGGGATGACACTGAAGCTTTCTTT. It is translated as CASSYSGDDTEAFF.

This chain connects TRBV13 to TRBJ2-7; maybe TRBD2 (7 bases). CDR3 length: 14 residues. Trimming removed 3 bases from V and 7 bases from J, with 16 bases in between. Germline V gives CDR1 PRHDT, CDR2 FYEKMQ (reference sequence). CDR3 DNA sequence: TGTGCCAGCAGCTTCGGGCGGGGGCTGGAGGAGCAGTACTTC. Its protein is CASSFGRGLEEQYF.

This chain connects TRBV28 to TRBJ2-2; possibly TRBD1 for D (5 bases). The CDR3 contains 16 residues. Germline lookup yields CDR1 MDHEN and CDR2 SYDVKM. Between the trimmed V and J ends, which lost 6 bases and 0 bases, there was a span of 14 bases. CDR3 region: CASSRQTGANTGELFF. CDR3 DNA: TGTGCCAGCAGCCGTCAAACAGGAGCGAACACCGGGGAGCTGTTTTTT. The full variable domain, with the rest looked up from reference TRBV28 and TRBJ2-2, is DVKVTQSSRYLVKRTGEKVFLECVQDMDHENMFWYRQDPGLGLRLIYFSYDVKMKEKGDIPEGYSVSREKKERFSLILESASTNQTSMYLCASSRQTGANTGELFFGEGSRLTVL.

This clonotype showed up many times. The chain uses TRBV11-1 and TRBJ2-1, with D possibly called TRBD1 or TRBD2 (6 bases each). The CDR3 covers 16 residues. CDR1 SGHAT and CDR2 FQDESV come from the germline V gene (reference sequence). The ends were cut back, 5 bases at V and 0 bases at J, with 14 bases in the middle. CDR3 in DNA: TGTGCCAGCAGCCTTCTACAGGGACTCTCCTACAATGAGCAGTTCTTC. Translating it yields CASSLLQGLSYNEQFF.

The V and J genes are TRBV24-1 and TRBJ1-3, with a weak D call TRBD1 (6 bases). CDR1 and CDR2 from the germline V gene are KGHDR and SFDVKD. This CDR3 has 17 amino acids. V was trimmed by 8 bases and J by 6 bases, leaving 25 bases between them. The chain's CDR3 is CATTRLRQGIEENTIYF. The CDR3 nucleotides are TGTGCCACCACCCGCCTTAGGCAGGGGATAGAAGAAAACACCATATATTTT.

This clonotype was counted at least ten times. The rearrangement joins TRBV7-3 to TRBJ2-3; D possibly corresponds to TRBD1 (6 bases). Trimming shortened V by 4 bases and J by 1 base, and 9 bases separated the two germline ends. The CDR3 has 14 residues. The germline gives CDR1 SGHTA, CDR2 FQGTGA. CDR3 residues: CASSSAGGTDTQYF. The DNA of the CDR3 is TGTGCCAGCAGCTCAGCAGGGGGCACAGATACGCAGTATTTT.

This clonotype was recorded many times. The chain combines TRBV11-3 with TRBJ2-7, with TRBD1 identical over 10 bases. The CDR3 consists of 17 residues. Germline CDR1 SGHNT, CDR2 YENEEA. J was trimmed by 3 bases and V by 5 bases; bases with no gene match: 13. DNA of the CDR3: TGTGCCAGCAGCGAGACCGGGACAGGGGCCCCTTTCTACGAGCAGTACTTC. Amino acid sequence: CASSETGTGAPFYEQYF.

Comments on this clonotype: A clone one base away is much larger, so this may be a read error. The chain couples TRBV12-3 or TRBV12-4 to TRBJ2-7; D gene unclear. The CDR3 loop spans 14 amino acids. The CDR3 loop reads CASSRELRHYEQHF. The CDR3 coding sequence is TGTGCCAGCAGCCGCGAGCTAAGACACTACGAGCAGCACTTC.

Ten or more counts support this clonotype. V usage is TRBV3-1 and J usage is TRBJ1-5; D gene ambiguous. The germline CDR1 and CDR2 sequences are LGHDT and YNNKEL (reference sequence). This CDR3 is 13 amino acids long. Trimming stripped 2 bases from V and 3 bases from J, with 5 bases between. The CDR3 spells CASSQLNNQPQHF. Written as DNA, the CDR3 is TGTGCCAGCAGCCAACTGAACAATCAGCCCCAGCATTTT.